This passage covers 20 T cell receptor beta chains from one sample sequenced in a study of blood T cell repertoires in COVID-19. Profiled with immunoSEQ multiplex PCR; TCRdb holds only in-frame clones, not every one. Among under 300,000 clones, about nine tenths were seen once, and the ten largest hold about 3%. Sequenced material: PBMCs or T cells enriched from blood (not recorded which). The receptors shown here come from a woman aged 50 to 65 who had recovered from COVID-19.

The chain employs TRBV12-3 or TRBV12-4 and TRBJ2-7, with no clear D. Trimming removed 0 bases at V and 6 bases at J, with 3 bases between. This CDR3 region has 11 residues. The CDR3 here is CASSLASEQYF. The CDR3, as DNA: TGTGCCAGCAGTTTAGCCTCCGAGCAGTACTTC.

V gene TRBV7-2 combines with J gene TRBJ1-5; 9 positions match TRBD1. The CDR3 has 14 amino acids. The junction had 7 bases not matched to a gene; V was cut back by 6 bases and J by 7 bases. Germline CDR1 and CDR2: SGHTA and FQGNSA. The CDR3: CASSSDRGGQPQHF. CDR3 nucleotides: TGTGCCAGCAGTTCGGACAGGGGAGGCCAGCCCCAGCATTTT.

The genes are TRBV6-2 or TRBV6-3 and TRBJ1-1; 7 bases map to TRBD1. Germline trimming cut 4 bases from V and 1 base from J; bases unmatched to any gene: 9. Germline V gives CDR1 MNHEY, CDR2 SVGEGT. CDR3 length: 16 residues. The CDR3 sequence: CASSSPQGKGNTEAFF. In DNA, the CDR3 is TGTGCCAGCAGTTCCCCACAGGGGAAGGGGAACACTGAAGCTTTCTTT.

This chain links TRBV28 with TRBJ1-2; D perhaps matches TRBD1 (5 bases). Trimming removed 10 bases at V and 8 bases at J, with 14 bases between. In germline, CDR1 is MDHEN, CDR2 SYDVKM. This CDR3 region has 11 residues. The CDR3 DNA reads TGTGCCACTCAGGGTTTCCAGGGCTACACCTTC. It is translated as CATQGFQGYTF.

CDR3 region: CASSPLDREYGYTF. CDR3 coding DNA: TGTGCCAGCAGTCCCCTGGACAGGGAATATGGCTACACCTTC. The chain uses TRBV6-5 and TRBJ1-2; TRBD1 agrees at 8 bases. The CDR3 sequence is 14 residues long. Per germline, CDR1 MNHEY and CDR2 SVGAGI. V gave up 5 bases and J gave up 5 bases; unmatched junction bases: 7.

The J gene is TRBJ1-5, the V gene TRBV4-2, with D tentatively TRBD1 (5 bases). This CDR3 is 16 amino acids long. Trimming cost V 0 bases and J 8 bases, with 17 bases left between them. Per the germline V gene, CDR1 is LGHNA and CDR2 is YNFKEQ. CDR3 region: CASSQEARGGLKPQHF. CDR3 sequence (DNA): TGTGCCAGCAGCCAAGAAGCCCGGGGGGGATTAAAGCCCCAGCATTTT.

This chain uses TRBV19 with TRBJ1-2; maybe TRBD1 (5 bases). V gave up 5 bases and J gave up 7 bases, with 14 bases separating them. Germline CDR1 LNHDA, CDR2 SQIVND (reference sequence). The CDR3 is 13 residues long. The CDR3 nucleotides read TGTGCCAGTAGTGTAAACGGGGGGTTTGGCTACACCTTC. Its translation: CASSVNGGFGYTF.

The CDR3 bases are TGTGCCAGCAGCAGACTAGCGGGGGATACGCAGTATTTT. As protein: CASSRLAGDTQYF. The rearrangement joins TRBV7-9 to TRBJ2-3; 11 bases agree with TRBD2. This CDR3 has 13 residues. Germline values: CDR1 SEHNR, CDR2 FQNEAQ (reference sequence). Trimming took 5 bases from V and 6 from J; bases not matched to a gene: 1.

The chain employs TRBV29-1 and TRBJ1-2; weak D call: TRBD1 (6 bases). The CDR3 has 14 residues. Germline-derived CDR1 and CDR2 are SQVTM and ANQGSEA. With 4 bases removed from V and 1 base from J, the gap between germline ends came to 13 bases. The CDR3 loop reads CSVARDTNNYGYTF. The CDR3, as DNA: TGCAGCGTTGCCCGGGACACAAATAACTATGGCTACACCTTC.

CDR3 DNA sequence: TGTGCCAGCAGGACAACACAAGTTGGCAGCAATCAGCCCCAGCATTTT. It is translated as CASRTTQVGSNQPQHF. J is TRBJ1-5 and V is TRBV28; D uncertain. This CDR3 spans 16 amino acids. In germline, CDR1 is MDHEN, CDR2 SYDVKM. V dropped 6 bases and J dropped 1 base, with 16 bases sitting between them. Full variable domain (remainder filled in from reference TRBV28 and TRBJ1-5): DVKVTQSSRYLVKRTGEKVFLECVQDMDHENMFWYRQDPGLGLRLIYFSYDVKMKEKGDIPEGYSVSREKKERFSLILESASTNQTSMYLCASRTTQVGSNQPQHFGDGTRLSIL.

The chain combines TRBV6-5 with TRBJ2-7; 10 bases agree with TRBD2. After removal of 9 bases from V and 4 bases from J, the junction contained 9 bases not matched to a gene. CDR3 size: 14 residues. Germline-derived CDR1 and CDR2 are MNHEY and SVGAGI. CDR3 nucleotides: TGTGCCAGTGGACTAGCGGACTTGGGTTACGAGCAGTACTTC. Residues: CASGLADLGYEQYF.

This clone was observed a single time. CDR3 sequence: CASSPRGLAASTDTQYF. The CDR3 DNA reads as TGCGCCAGCAGCCCTCGTGGACTAGCGGCCAGCACAGATACGCAGTATTTT. The chain carries TRBV5-1 and TRBJ2-3, with 10 bases aligning to TRBD2. With 4 bases clipped from V and 0 bases from J, the junction kept 8 bases outside the gene matches. The CDR3 is 17 amino acids. In germline, CDR1 is SGHRS, CDR2 YFSETQ.

The chain is built from TRBV3-1 (or the pseudogene TRBV3-2) and TRBJ2-3, with 7 positions matching TRBD1. V gave up 4 bases and J gave up 4 bases; unmatched junction bases: 5. In germline, CDR1 is LGHDT, CDR2 YNNKEL (reference sequence). The CDR3 consists of 14 residues. In DNA form, the CDR3 reads TGTGCCAGCAGCCGACAGGGACGTCCAGATACGCAGTATTTT. Translation gives CASSRQGRPDTQYF.

The chain uses TRBV30 and TRBJ1-5; unclear D gene. Germline loops: CDR1 GTSNPN, CDR2 SVGIG (reference sequence). Trimming removed 1 base from V and 4 bases from J, with 14 bases in between. The CDR3 is 15 amino acids. The CDR3 loop is CAWSDRGSWNQPQHF. The CDR3, as DNA: TGTGCCTGGAGTGATCGGGGTTCATGGAATCAGCCCCAGCATTTT.

V is TRBV19 and J is TRBJ2-3; possible D gene TRBD1, 6 bases. Trimming removed 4 bases at V and 0 bases at J, with 17 bases between. This CDR3 contains 17 residues. Germline CDR1 and CDR2: LNHDA and SQIVND (reference sequence). This CDR3 reads CASSSPTGFASTDTQYF. The DNA for the CDR3 is TGTGCCAGTAGTAGCCCGACAGGATTCGCTAGCACAGATACGCAGTATTTT.

The genes are TRBV29-1 and TRBJ2-3; no reliable D call. The CDR3 length is 14 residues. V was trimmed by 6 bases and J by 0 bases, leaving 13 bases between them. Germline V gene data show CDR1 as SQVTM and CDR2 as ANQGSEA. As DNA, the CDR3 is TGCAGCGTCCAACATGACTCTAGCACAGATACGCAGTATTTT. Its translation is CSVQHDSSTDTQYF.

The chain employs TRBV18 and TRBJ1-1; TRBD1 aligns across 7 bases. Germline V gives CDR1 KGHSH, CDR2 LQKENI. Germline trimming cut 2 bases from V and 10 bases from J; bases unmatched to any gene: 4. This CDR3 contains 12 residues. The CDR3 DNA sequence: TGTGCCAGCTCACCAACAACAGGGGTAGCTTTCTTT. Translation: CASSPTTGVAFF.

This clone appeared a single time. The rearrangement links TRBV21-1 to TRBJ2-5; no DNA check was done on the table's D call, TRBD2. TRBV21-1 is a pseudogene locus. This CDR3 comprises 15 residues. The CDR3 is CASSKAGGYQETQYF. Written as DNA, the CDR3 is TGTGCCAGCAGCAAAGCGGGAGGCTACCAAGAGACCCAGTACTTC.

This chain links TRBV30 with TRBJ2-7; D ambiguous. The ends were cut back, 3 bases at V and 0 bases at J, with 12 bases in the middle. The CDR3 totals 14 residues. Germline V lookup: CDR1 GTSNPN, CDR2 SVGIG (reference sequence). The CDR3 nucleotides are TGTGCCTGGAGGCGGCACCCGAGCTCCTACGAGCAGTACTTC. Protein: CAWRRHPSSYEQYF.

This chain connects TRBV19 to TRBJ2-1, with 8 bases aligning to TRBD2. The germline CDR1 and CDR2 sequences are LNHDA and SQIVND (reference sequence). The CDR3 loop spans 15 amino acids. V was clipped by 8 bases and J by 9 bases; unmatched bases: 15. CDR3 DNA: TGTGCCAGTGGGAACCGGGAGGGCCGAAGTGGTGAGCAGTTCTTC. Protein product: CASGNREGRSGEQFF.